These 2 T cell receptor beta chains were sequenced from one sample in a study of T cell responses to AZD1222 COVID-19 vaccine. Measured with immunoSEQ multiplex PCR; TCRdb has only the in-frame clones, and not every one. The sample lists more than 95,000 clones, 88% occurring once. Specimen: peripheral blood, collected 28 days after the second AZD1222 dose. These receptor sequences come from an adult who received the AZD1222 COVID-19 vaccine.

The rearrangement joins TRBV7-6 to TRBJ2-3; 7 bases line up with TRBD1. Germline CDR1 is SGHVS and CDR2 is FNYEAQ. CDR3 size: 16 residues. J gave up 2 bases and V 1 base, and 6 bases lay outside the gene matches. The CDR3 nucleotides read TGTGCCAGCAGCTTAGGGTCCGGACAGGCCACAGATACGCAGTATTTT. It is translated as CASSLGSGQATDTQYF.

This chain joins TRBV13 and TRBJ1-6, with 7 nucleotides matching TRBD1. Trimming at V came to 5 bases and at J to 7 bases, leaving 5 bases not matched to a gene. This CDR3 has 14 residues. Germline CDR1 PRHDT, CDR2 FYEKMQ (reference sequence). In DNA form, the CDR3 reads TGTGCCAGCAGCCTATGGACAGGCAATTCACCCCTCCACTTT. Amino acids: CASSLWTGNSPLHF.